The next 20 T cell receptor beta chains were all read from a single sample in a study of cytomegalovirus exposure and HLA in healthy donors. 60 Vbeta and 13 Jbeta primers were used in PCR. TCRdb keeps only in-frame clones here, not all; method: immunoSEQ multiplex PCR. Seen here are around 130,000 clones, 82% observed once, and the top ten hold around 2.5%. Specimen: PBMCs. The receptors stem from a boy between 2 and 10 years old in good health and CMV-seronegative.

V is TRBV19 and J is TRBJ2-3, with 8 nucleotides matching TRBD2. With V trimmed by 3 bases and J by 2 bases, 4 bases remained unmatched. CDR3 length equals 15 residues. From germline, CDR1 is LNHDA and CDR2 SQIVND (reference sequence). The CDR3 sequence: CASSMAGGYTDTQYF. In DNA, the CDR3 is TGTGCCAGTAGTATGGCGGGGGGATACACAGATACGCAGTATTTT.

The sample holds a few counts of this clone. Within the sample, other DNA sequences also encode this same CDR3. The CDR3 loop reads CASSAGGNTGELFF. CDR3 coding DNA: TGTGCCAGCAGTGCCGGGGGAAACACCGGGGAGCTGTTTTTT. This chain connects TRBV6-4 to TRBJ2-2, with D perhaps TRBD2 (6 bases). The length of the CDR3 is 14 residues. Germline loops: CDR1 MRHNA, CDR2 SNTAGT. V was shortened by 4 bases and J by 2 bases, with 8 bases between the two germline ends.

Of note for this clone: Other DNA sequences within the sample encode an identical CDR3. The chain is built from TRBV5-1 and TRBJ1-4, with TRBD1 as a possible D gene (6 bases). This CDR3 region has 14 residues. Germline CDR1 SGHRS, CDR2 YFSETQ. With 4 bases removed from V and 2 bases from J, the gap between germline ends came to 9 bases. CDR3 DNA sequence: TGCGCCAGCAGCCCCGGACAGACTAATGAAAAACTGTTTTTT. Translation gives CASSPGQTNEKLFF.

The genes are TRBV27 and TRBJ2-7; 8 bases map to TRBD1. Germline values: CDR1 MNHEY, CDR2 SMNVEV (reference sequence). With V trimmed by 6 bases and J by 6 bases, 4 bases remained unmatched. The CDR3 sequence is 12 residues long. CDR3 sequence: CASRTGVAEQYV. For the CDR3, the DNA is TGTGCCAGCAGGACAGGGGTCGCCGAGCAGTACGTC.

The chain carries TRBV7-2 and TRBJ2-7; a possible D gene is TRBD2 (6 bases). Deletions cut 2 bases from V and 2 bases from J, with 10 bases between. This CDR3 contains 14 residues. Germline CDR1 and CDR2: SGHTA and FQGNSA. CDR3 region: CASSLSGLPYEQYF. The CDR3 nucleotides are TGTGCCAGCAGCTTATCGGGACTCCCCTACGAGCAGTACTTC.

The rearrangement links TRBV7-9 to TRBJ2-2; the D is unclear. CDR1 is SEHNR, CDR2 FQNEAQ, per germline (reference sequence). The V end was cut by 5 bases, the J end by 4 bases, with 8 bases between. The CDR3 contains 13 residues. The CDR3 DNA follows: TGTGCCAGCAGCCTAACTTTCACCGGGGAGCTGTTTTTT. Translation gives CASSLTFTGELFF.

V is TRBV7-2 and J is TRBJ2-3; TRBD2 might be the D (5 bases). Germline-derived CDR1 and CDR2 are SGHTA and FQGNSA. The CDR3 contains 15 residues. Trimming removed 1 base from V and 4 bases from J, with 12 bases in between. The CDR3: CASSLVRVAADTQYF. In DNA, the CDR3 is TGTGCCAGCAGCTTAGTGAGGGTAGCAGCAGATACGCAGTATTTT.

The chain combines TRBV27 with TRBJ1-1; D gene unclear. The CDR3 has 14 amino acids. Trimming pared 5 bases from V and 1 base from J, leaving 11 bases between. In germline, CDR1 is MNHEY, CDR2 SMNVEV (reference sequence). The CDR3 sequence is CASSLAGRNTEAFF. The CDR3 bases are TGTGCCAGCAGTCTCGCCGGGAGGAACACTGAAGCTTTCTTT.

The V gene is TRBV9, the J gene TRBJ1-2; 7 bases map to TRBD1. This CDR3 comprises 12 residues. V lost 4 bases and J lost 10; bases outside the gene matches: 7. CDR1 SGDLS and CDR2 YYNGEE come from the germline V gene. This CDR3 reads CASSTTTGPYTF. The CDR3 region has the DNA TGTGCCAGCAGCACCACGACAGGGCCCTACACCTTC. The full variable domain, completed using reference TRBV9 and TRBJ1-2, is DSGVTQTPKHLITATGQRVTLRCSPRSGDLSVYWYQQSLDQGLQFLIQYYNGEERAKGNILERFSAQQFPDLHSELNLSSLELGDSALYFCASSTTTGPYTFGSGTRLTVV.

This chain links TRBV6-4 with TRBJ2-1; the match to TRBD2 covers 7 bases. The CDR3 has 13 amino acids. V gave up 5 bases and J gave up 5 bases; unmatched junction bases: 3. The V gene's germline CDR1 is MRHNA and CDR2 SNTAGT. The CDR3 DNA follows: TGTGCCAGCAGTACCGGGACTAACAATGAGCAGTTCTTC. Its protein product is CASSTGTNNEQFF.

The chain combines TRBV5-6 with TRBJ2-7; 11 nucleotides agree with TRBD1. With 4 bases clipped from V and 4 bases from J, the junction kept 10 bases outside the gene matches. From germline, CDR1 is SGHDT and CDR2 YYEEEE. The CDR3 consists of 16 residues. The CDR3, as DNA: TGTGCCAGCAGCATCGAGGGACAGGGGGTCCTATACGAGCAGTACGTC. It yields the protein CASSIEGQGVLYEQYV.

As regards this clone: Sequence at one end of the junction differs from germline and may be a read error. This rearrangement joins TRBV6-1 to TRBJ2-1, with TRBD1 matching over 10 bases. Germline loops: CDR1 MNHNS, CDR2 SASEGT. The CDR3 is 15 amino acids. The CDR3 loop reads CAGSVGTGDYNEQFF. The CDR3 nucleotides are TGTGCCGGCAGTGTAGGGACAGGGGACTACAATGAGCAGTTCTTC.

This chain connects TRBV5-6 to TRBJ2-1; D is possibly TRBD2 (5 bases). CDR3 length: 12 residues. Germline CDR1 is SGHDT and CDR2 is YYEEEE. V was trimmed by 1 base and J by 9 bases, leaving 8 bases between them. The CDR3 loop is CASSLLAGEQFF. CDR3 coding DNA: TGTGCCAGCAGCTTGCTGGCGGGTGAGCAGTTCTTC.

This chain connects TRBV6-5 to TRBJ1-4; D might be TRBD1 (5 bases). This CDR3 contains 15 residues. From germline, CDR1 is MNHEY and CDR2 SVGAGI. Trimming removed 4 bases from V and 1 base from J, with 10 bases in between. The DNA of the CDR3 is TGTGCCAGCAGTTTGTCGGGGGGAACTAATGAAAAACTGTTTTTT. This encodes CASSLSGGTNEKLFF.

CDR3 in amino acids: CAILTSGRFLFLSYEQYV. In DNA form, the CDR3 reads TGCGCCATCCTCACTAGCGGGAGGTTCCTCTTCCTCTCCTACGAGCAGTACGTC. V usage is TRBV4-1 and J usage is TRBJ2-7; TRBD2 aligns across 12 bases. The CDR3 contains 18 residues. The V gene end was trimmed by 10 bases and the J gene end by 0 bases; junction bases not matched to a gene: 16. Germline CDR1 is MGHRA and CDR2 is YSYEKL.

The genes are TRBV11-1 and TRBJ1-1; maybe TRBD1 (5 bases). Per germline, CDR1 SGHAT and CDR2 FQDESV (reference sequence). Trimming shortened V by 8 bases and J by 6 bases, and 13 bases separated the two germline ends. This CDR3 has 12 amino acids. The CDR3 sequence is CASEGAGAEAFF. CDR3 sequence (DNA): TGTGCCAGCGAAGGGGCTGGCGCTGAAGCTTTCTTT.

The chain couples TRBV7-2 to TRBJ1-2; 7 bases match TRBD1. This CDR3 region has 15 residues. Germline-derived CDR1 and CDR2 are SGHTA and FQGNSA. V was pared by 2 bases and J by 7 bases, with 10 bases of the junction left unmatched. The CDR3 loop reads CASSLKAAGGSGYTF. The DNA of the CDR3 is TGTGCCAGCAGCTTAAAAGCGGCAGGGGGTAGTGGCTACACCTTC.

J is TRBJ2-7 and V is TRBV9, with 8 bases that match TRBD1. The V and J ends lost 4 bases and 5 bases, in that order; junction bases with no gene match: 2. CDR1 is SGDLS and CDR2 is YYNGEE in the germline V gene. The CDR3 length is 12 residues. This chain's CDR3 is CASSSGGNEQYF. DNA for the CDR3: TGTGCCAGCAGCTCAGGGGGCAACGAGCAGTACTTC.

The J gene is TRBJ1-2, the V gene TRBV5-4; 7 nucleotides align to TRBD1. Germline trimming cut 4 bases from V and 6 bases from J; bases unmatched to any gene: 12. The CDR3 has 15 amino acids. The germline CDR1 and CDR2 sequences are SGHNT and YYREEE (reference sequence). The CDR3: CASSTGTAPTNGYTF. DNA of the CDR3: TGTGCCAGCAGCACCGGGACAGCCCCTACAAATGGCTACACCTTC.

CDR3 protein: CASSLPGQVNYGYTF. The CDR3 DNA reads as TGTGCCAGCAGCTTACCGGGACAGGTTAACTATGGCTACACCTTC. The chain is built from TRBV5-6 and TRBJ1-2; TRBD1 aligns across 8 bases. Germline CDR1 SGHDT, CDR2 YYEEEE. The CDR3 consists of 15 residues. With 2 bases clipped from V and 1 base from J, the junction kept 4 bases outside the gene matches.